This T cell receptor beta chain derives from a study of T cell responses to AZD1222 COVID-19 vaccine. Study-wide points: The span of vaccine-associated CD4 TCRs extended across spike, with dominance at 160-218 and 743-854. All repertoire sampling was performed exclusively after the peak T cell response. The donor cohort was predominantly white British with a female majority, and clonal diversity may have been underestimated.

The table came from immunoSEQ multiplex PCR; TCRdb's copy has only in-frame clones and leaves some out. The table includes about 140,000 clones, about 90% detected once. This CDR3 contains 14 residues. Germline V gives CDR1 SNHLY, CDR2 FYNNEI. V gave up 4 bases and J gave up 3 bases, with 13 bases separating them. This clone showed up just once. The target antigen is unknown. Doses given second, at about 4 or about 12 weeks, were pooled. This receptor was obtained from an adult who received the AZD1222 COVID-19 vaccine. The sequencing here drew on peripheral blood, taken 28 days after the second AZD1222 dose. The chain has TRBV2 and TRBJ2-7, with D possibly being TRBD2 (6 bases). The chain's CDR3 is CASSVAGRLYEQYF. The CDR3 nucleotides read TGTGCCAGCAGTGTGGCAGGGAGGCTCTACGAGCAGTACTTC.